Shown below are 20 T cell receptor beta chains from a single sample sequenced in a study of neurological immune-mediated disorders. TCRdb reprocessed the 5' RACE reads via MiXCR and lists one record per CDR3 protein. The profile shows some 21,000 distinct CDR3 sequences, over 5% of them singletons. Material for sequencing was CD8+ T cells from blood. The source is a man younger than 35 in good health.

The V and J genes are TRBV5-1 and TRBJ1-1; D gene unclear. Germline V lookup: CDR1 SGHRS, CDR2 YFSETQ. This CDR3 is built from 15 residues. Deletions cut 4 bases from V and 0 bases from J, with 13 bases between. CDR3: CASSRNEGVNTEAFF. CDR3 in DNA: TGCGCCAGCAGCCGGAACGAAGGCGTGAACACTGAAGCTTTCTTT.

This clonotype was observed at least ten times. The chain combines TRBV12-3 or TRBV12-4 with TRBJ1-2; D ambiguous. V dropped 3 bases and J dropped 3 bases, with 8 bases sitting between them. This CDR3 has 13 residues. The CDR3: CASSFPRHYGYTF. CDR3 sequence (DNA): TGTGCCAGCAGTTTTCCCCGGCACTATGGCTACACCTTC.

This clonotype occurred many times. The chain links TRBV5-1 to TRBJ1-5, with D perhaps TRBD1 (6 bases). The CDR3 totals 14 residues. Germline lookup yields CDR1 SGHRS and CDR2 YFSETQ. V was clipped by 1 base and J by 4 bases, with 9 bases between them. The CDR3 DNA is TGCGCCAGCAGCTTGTCCGGACAGAATCAGCCCCAGCATTTT. Encoded protein: CASSLSGQNQPQHF.

This chain connects TRBV9 to TRBJ2-7; D unresolved. In germline, CDR1 is SGDLS, CDR2 YYNGEE. Trimming pared 7 bases from V and 8 bases from J, leaving 13 bases between. The CDR3 has 11 amino acids. This CDR3 reads CASGANNKQYF. Here the CDR3 DNA reads TGTGCCAGCGGAGCCAACAACAAGCAGTACTTC.

This clonotype was picked up many times. V and J are TRBV5-1 and TRBJ2-3, with 10 nucleotides matching TRBD1. The CDR3 has 17 amino acids. Germline V CDR1 and CDR2: SGHRS, YFSETQ. J was trimmed by 7 bases and V by 0 bases; bases with no gene match: 11. The CDR3 reads CASSLAVQGDRGHTQYF. The CDR3 DNA reads TGCGCCAGCAGCTTGGCGGTCCAGGGGGACAGGGGTCATACGCAGTATTTT.

This clonotype was seen a few times. V usage is TRBV5-4 and J usage is TRBJ2-2, with 8 nucleotides matching TRBD1. The CDR3 is made up of 13 amino acids. Trimming cost V 10 bases and J 3 bases; bases outside gene matches: 5. Germline CDR1 reads SGHNT; CDR2 reads YYREEE (reference sequence). The CDR3 nucleotides are TGTGCCTTTAGACAGGGGCACACCGGGGAGCTGTTTTTT. Translation: CAFRQGHTGELFF.

This clonotype was recorded at least ten times. The chain recombines TRBV27 with TRBJ1-3; D not resolved. Germline CDR1 MNHEY, CDR2 SMNVEV (reference sequence). Trimming removed 3 bases at V and 3 bases at J, with 9 bases between. This CDR3 has 14 residues. CDR3 nucleotides: TGTGCCAGCAGTTTTCGGGGATATGGAAACACCATATATTTT. This gives the protein CASSFRGYGNTIYF.

This clonotype was picked up many times. The chain is built from TRBV6-5 and TRBJ2-1; D is undetermined. The CDR3 has 16 residues. The V end lost 0 bases, the J end lost 3 bases, and 12 bases lay between the germline ends. CDR1 and CDR2 (germline): MNHEY, SVGAGI. CDR3 region: CASSYSQQIFYNEQFF. CDR3 DNA sequence: TGTGCCAGCAGTTACTCACAGCAGATATTCTACAATGAGCAGTTCTTC.

This clonotype was found many times. The chain carries TRBV29-1 and TRBJ1-2, with a weak D call TRBD1 (6 bases). Trimming cost V 4 bases and J 0 bases, with 9 bases left between them. The germline V gene has CDR1 SQVTM and CDR2 ANQGSEA. The CDR3 has 13 amino acids. CDR3 DNA sequence: TGCAGCGTTGTCACAGGGCCTAACTATGGCTACACCTTC. Translating it yields CSVVTGPNYGYTF.

This clonotype showed up many times. The CDR3 nucleotides are TGTGCCACCAGTGACCACGGGACAGGGGGCAATGAGCAGTTCTTC. Translated: CATSDHGTGGNEQFF. The chain is built from TRBV24-1 and TRBJ2-1, with 11 nucleotides matching TRBD1. The CDR3 sequence is 15 residues long. The V and J ends lost 4 bases and 6 bases, in that order; junction bases with no gene match: 4. CDR1 KGHDR and CDR2 SFDVKD come from the germline V gene.

The chain has TRBV19 and TRBJ2-3; weak D call: TRBD1 (5 bases). V lost 3 bases and J lost 4, with 11 bases in between. The CDR3 has 14 residues. Germline CDR1 reads LNHDA; CDR2 reads SQIVND (reference sequence). CDR3 coding DNA: TGTGCCAGTAGTATCGGTCTAGGGGCAGATACGCAGTATTTT. This encodes CASSIGLGADTQYF.

This clonotype was detected ten times or more. The chain joins TRBV6-2 or TRBV6-3 to TRBJ1-1; a possible D gene is TRBD1 (6 bases). Germline assignment: CDR1 MNHEY and CDR2 SVGEGT. With 5 bases removed from V and 8 bases from J, the gap between germline ends came to 9 bases. This CDR3 has 11 amino acids. CDR3 sequence reads: CASSHGQEAFF. CDR3 coding DNA: TGTGCCAGCAGTCACGGACAGGAAGCTTTCTTT.

This clonotype was observed many times. J is TRBJ1-3 and V is TRBV25-1, with TRBD1 as a possible D gene (6 bases). Trimming removed 6 bases at V and 3 bases at J, with 9 bases between. The CDR3 runs 13 residues. In germline, CDR1 is MGHDK, CDR2 SYGVNS. In DNA, the CDR3 is TGTGCCAGCAGCGGGGGCAGTGGAAACACCATATATTTT. As protein: CASSGGSGNTIYF.

This clonotype occurred many times. The chain recombines TRBV6-2 or TRBV6-3 with TRBJ1-5; 7 positions match TRBD1. Per germline, CDR1 MNHEY and CDR2 SVGEGT. This CDR3 is built from 14 residues. J gave up 6 bases and V 5 bases, and 7 bases lay outside the gene matches. The DNA for the CDR3 is TGTGCCAGCAGTCCCGACAGGGCGCGTCAGCCCCAGCATTTT. Its protein product is CASSPDRARQPQHF.

A remark on this clonotype: A single base separates this from a much larger clone, so it may be a read error. This sequence joins TRBV2 and TRBJ1-2; D is ambiguous. Germline CDR1 and CDR2: SNHLY and FYNNEI. The CDR3 length is 17 residues. The CDR3 nucleotides are TGTGCCACCAGTGACGAGATTAGGACGGGAACTAACTATGGCTACACCTTC. Translating gives CATSDEIRTGTNYGYTF.

Many counts were recorded for this clonotype. V and J are TRBV4-1 and TRBJ1-1; D perhaps matches TRBD1 (5 bases). This CDR3 region has 14 residues. CDR1 is MGHRA, CDR2 YSYEKL, per germline. V dropped 4 bases and J dropped 1 base, with 10 bases sitting between them. CDR3 DNA sequence: TGCGCCAGCAGCCCAAGAAGGGGGAACACTGAAGCTTTCTTT. Translated: CASSPRRGNTEAFF.

In its sample, this clonotype was seen many times. The chain employs TRBV20-1 and TRBJ2-7; D might be TRBD2 (5 bases). Trimming removed 0 bases from V and 6 bases from J, with 18 bases in between. The CDR3 consists of 15 residues. Per the germline V gene, CDR1 is DFQATT and CDR2 is SNEGSKA (reference sequence). The CDR3 spells CSARDQASGFLEQYF. The CDR3 DNA reads TGCAGTGCTAGAGATCAGGCAAGCGGATTCCTCGAGCAGTACTTC.

In this sample, this clonotype turned up many times. This sequence joins TRBV9 and TRBJ2-6; D remains ambiguous. The CDR3 has 17 amino acids. Germline V lookup: CDR1 SGDLS, CDR2 YYNGEE. Trimming left V 4 bases short and J 2 bases short, with 16 bases between. In DNA form, the CDR3 reads TGTGCCAGCAGCCCACGTACCTTAATCGCTGGGGCCAACGTCCTGACTTTC. Its translation: CASSPRTLIAGANVLTF. The full variable domain, rest sourced from reference TRBV9 and TRBJ2-6, is DSGVTQTPKHLITATGQRVTLRCSPRSGDLSVYWYQQSLDQGLQFLIQYYNGEERAKGNILERFSAQQFPDLHSELNLSSLELGDSALYFCASSPRTLIAGANVLTFGAGSRLTVL.

This clonotype has a count of ten or more. This chain links TRBV25-1 with TRBJ1-2; D gene unclear. V was trimmed by 4 bases and J by 5 bases, leaving 35 bases between them. CDR1 is MGHDK and CDR2 is SYGVNS in the germline V gene. The CDR3 spans 21 residues. CDR3 amino acids: CASSGTPKETMLRTLRYGYTF. CDR3 DNA: TGTGCCAGCAGTGGCACCCCAAAAGAAACCATGTTACGGACCCTAAGATATGGCTACACCTTC.

This clonotype was seen repeatedly, ten times or more. The CDR3 DNA reads TGTGCCAGCAGACCCAGGGAACCCTACGAGCAGTACTTC. Its translation is CASRPREPYEQYF. This rearrangement joins TRBV27 to TRBJ2-7; D possibly corresponds to TRBD1 (5 bases). Between the trimmed V and J ends, which lost 6 bases and 2 bases, there was a span of 11 bases. Germline V gene lookup returns CDR1 MNHEY and CDR2 SMNVEV (reference sequence). The CDR3 contains 13 residues.